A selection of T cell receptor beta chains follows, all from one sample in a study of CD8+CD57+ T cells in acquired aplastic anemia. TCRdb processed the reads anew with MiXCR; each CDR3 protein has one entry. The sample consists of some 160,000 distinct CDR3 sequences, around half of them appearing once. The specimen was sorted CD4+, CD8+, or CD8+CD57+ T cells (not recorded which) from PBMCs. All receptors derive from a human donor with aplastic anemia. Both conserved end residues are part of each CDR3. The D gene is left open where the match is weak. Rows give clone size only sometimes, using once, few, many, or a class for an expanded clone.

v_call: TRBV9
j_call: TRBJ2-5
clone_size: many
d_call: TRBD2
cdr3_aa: CASSVGPSGRYQETQYF
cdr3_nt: TGTGCCAGCAGCGTAGGTCCTAGCGGGAGGTACCAAGAGACCCAGTACTTC

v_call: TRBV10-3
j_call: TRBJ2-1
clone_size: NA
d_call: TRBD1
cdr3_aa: CAISDDRALVNEQFF
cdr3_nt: TGTGCCATCAGTGACGACAGGGCCTTGGTCAATGAGCAGTTCTTC

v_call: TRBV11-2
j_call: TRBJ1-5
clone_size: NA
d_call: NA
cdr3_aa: CASSTPGQPQHF
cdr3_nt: TGTGCCAGCAGCACCCCCGGGCAGCCCCAGCATTTT

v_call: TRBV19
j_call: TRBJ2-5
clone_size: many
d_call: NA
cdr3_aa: CASKYRDQETQYF
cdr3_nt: TGTGCCAGTAAATACAGGGATCAAGAGACCCAGTACTTC

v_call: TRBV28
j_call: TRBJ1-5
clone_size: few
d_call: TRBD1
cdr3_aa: CASSLSPGQGNQPQHF
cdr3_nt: TGTGCCAGCAGTTTATCCCCGGGACAGGGAAATCAGCCCCAGCATTTT

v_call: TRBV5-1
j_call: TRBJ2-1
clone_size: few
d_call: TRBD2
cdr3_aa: CASSIIGLAGVEQFF
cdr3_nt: TGCGCCAGCAGCATTATCGGACTAGCGGGAGTAGAGCAGTTCTTC

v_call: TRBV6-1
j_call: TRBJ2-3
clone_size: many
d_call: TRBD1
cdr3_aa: CASSGGTGGDTQYF
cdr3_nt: TGTGCCAGCAGTGGCGGGACAGGAGGAGATACGCAGTATTTT

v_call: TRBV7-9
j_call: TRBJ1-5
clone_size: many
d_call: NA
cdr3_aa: CASSLEGGNQPQHF
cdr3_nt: TGTGCCAGCAGCTTAGAAGGAGGAAATCAGCCCCAGCATTTT

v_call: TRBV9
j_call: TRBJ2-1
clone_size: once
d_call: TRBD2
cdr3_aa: CASSLTSGTYNEQFF
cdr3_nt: TGTGCCAGCAGCCTCACTAGCGGGACATACAATGAGCAGTTCTTC

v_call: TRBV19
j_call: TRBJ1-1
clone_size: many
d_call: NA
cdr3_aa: CASSIAEAEAFF
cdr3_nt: TGTGCCAGTAGTATTGCAGAGGCTGAAGCTTTCTTT

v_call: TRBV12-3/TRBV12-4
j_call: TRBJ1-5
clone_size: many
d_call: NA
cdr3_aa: CASSRRRVVEPQHF
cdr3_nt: TGTGCCAGCAGCCGTAGGAGGGTTGTGGAGCCCCAGCATTTT

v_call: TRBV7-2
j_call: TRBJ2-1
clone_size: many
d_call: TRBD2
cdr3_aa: CASSRLAGVGNEQFF
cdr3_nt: TGTGCCAGCAGCAGACTAGCGGGAGTTGGTAATGAGCAGTTCTTC

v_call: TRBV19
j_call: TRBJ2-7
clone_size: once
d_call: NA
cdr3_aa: CASSISGGGRYEQYF
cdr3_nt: TGTGCCAGTAGTATCTCGGGCGGGGGCAGGTACGAGCAGTACTTC

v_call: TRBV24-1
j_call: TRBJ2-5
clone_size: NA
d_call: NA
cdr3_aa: CASSGIGGQETQYF
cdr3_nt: TGTGCCAGCAGTGGAATTGGGGGCCAAGAGACCCAGTACTTC

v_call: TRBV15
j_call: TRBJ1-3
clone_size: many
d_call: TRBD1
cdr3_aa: CATSRERQGTGNTIYF
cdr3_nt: TGTGCCACCAGCAGAGAGAGACAGGGGACTGGAAACACCATATATTTT

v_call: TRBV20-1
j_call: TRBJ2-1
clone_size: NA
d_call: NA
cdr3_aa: CSASERLVRVSNEQFF
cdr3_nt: TGCAGTGCTAGTGAACGACTAGTAAGGGTTTCGAATGAGCAGTTCTTC

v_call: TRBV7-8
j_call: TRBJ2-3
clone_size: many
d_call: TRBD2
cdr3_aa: CASSLVPSSGSADTQYF
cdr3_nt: TGTGCCAGCAGCCTAGTGCCCTCTAGCGGGAGTGCAGATACGCAGTATTTT

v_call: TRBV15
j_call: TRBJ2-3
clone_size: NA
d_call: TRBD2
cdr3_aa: CATSRATSGSLGTQYF
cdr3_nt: TGTGCCACCAGCAGAGCGACTAGCGGAAGCTTGGGTACGCAGTATTTT

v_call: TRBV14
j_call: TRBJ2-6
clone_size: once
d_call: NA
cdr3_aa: CASSQVTTLSGANVLTF
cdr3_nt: TGTGCCAGCAGCCAAGTGACCACTCTATCTGGGGCCAACGTCCTGACTTTC

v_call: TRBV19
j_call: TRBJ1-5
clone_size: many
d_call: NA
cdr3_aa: CASSIFRVNQPQHF
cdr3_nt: TGTGCCAGTAGTATTTTTCGGGTTAATCAGCCCCAGCATTTT

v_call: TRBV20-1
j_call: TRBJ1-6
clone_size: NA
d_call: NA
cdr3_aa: CSATHPTGSSLHF
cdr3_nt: TGCAGTGCCACCCACCCGACGGGCTCGTCCCTCCACTTT

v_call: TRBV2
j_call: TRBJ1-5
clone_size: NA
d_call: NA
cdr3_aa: CASSGTPLTNQPQHF
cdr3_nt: TGTGCCAGCAGCGGGACTCCCCTCACGAACCAGCCCCAGCATTTT

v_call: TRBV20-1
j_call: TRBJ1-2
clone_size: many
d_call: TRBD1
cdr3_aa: CSARGTGENYGYTF
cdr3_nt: TGCAGTGCTAGGGGGACAGGGGAGAACTATGGCTACACCTTC

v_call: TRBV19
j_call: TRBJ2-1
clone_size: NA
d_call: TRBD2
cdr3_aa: CASSMGFPTSGSSYNEQFF
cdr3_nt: TGTGCCAGTAGTATGGGTTTCCCTACTAGCGGGAGCTCCTACAATGAGCAGTTCTTC

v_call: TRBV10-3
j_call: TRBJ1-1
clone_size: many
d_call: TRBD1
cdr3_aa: CAISEGQGPEAFF
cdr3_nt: TGTGCCATCAGTGAGGGACAGGGGCCTGAAGCTTTCTTT

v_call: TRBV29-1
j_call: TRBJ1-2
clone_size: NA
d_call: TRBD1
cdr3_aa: CSVSAGGYGYTF
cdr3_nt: TGCAGCGTCTCCGCAGGGGGGTATGGCTACACCTTC

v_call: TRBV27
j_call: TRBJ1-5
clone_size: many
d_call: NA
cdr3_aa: CASSQPNQPQHF
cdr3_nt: TGTGCCAGCAGTCAACCCAATCAGCCCCAGCATTTT

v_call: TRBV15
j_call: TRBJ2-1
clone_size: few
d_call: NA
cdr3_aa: CATSRRWGEQFF
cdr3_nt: TGTGCCACCAGCAGAAGGTGGGGTGAGCAGTTCTTC

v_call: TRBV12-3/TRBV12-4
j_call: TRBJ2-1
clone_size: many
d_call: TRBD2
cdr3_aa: CASRPLLAGPTHEQFF
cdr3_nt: TGTGCCAGCAGACCCCTACTAGCGGGGCCCACTCATGAGCAGTTCTTC

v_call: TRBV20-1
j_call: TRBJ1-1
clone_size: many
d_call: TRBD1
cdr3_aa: CSAIPGQGAYTEAFF
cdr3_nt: TGCAGTGCTATACCAGGACAGGGGGCGTACACTGAAGCTTTCTTT

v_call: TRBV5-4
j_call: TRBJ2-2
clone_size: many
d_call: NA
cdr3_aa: CASSLGGLPKFGELFF
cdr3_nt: TGTGCCAGCAGCTTGGGGGGACTGCCCAAATTCGGGGAGCTGTTTTTT

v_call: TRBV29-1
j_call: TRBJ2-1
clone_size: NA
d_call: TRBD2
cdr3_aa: CSARASGTNEQLF
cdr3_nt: TGCAGCGCCCGGGCTAGCGGGACGAATGAGCAGCTCTTC

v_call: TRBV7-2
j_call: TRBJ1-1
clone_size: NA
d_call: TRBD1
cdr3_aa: CASSTGGGGTEAFF
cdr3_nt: TGTGCCAGCAGCACAGGGGGGGGAGGCACTGAAGCTTTCTTT

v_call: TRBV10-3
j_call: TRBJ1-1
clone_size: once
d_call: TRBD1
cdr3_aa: CAISAGTGISGNTEAFF
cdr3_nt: TGTGCCATCAGTGCCGGGACAGGGATTTCGGGAAACACTGAAGCTTTCTTT

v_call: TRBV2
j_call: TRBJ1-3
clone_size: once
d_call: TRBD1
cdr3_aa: CASTTRGDRGNTIYF
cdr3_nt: TGTGCCAGCACGACTCGAGGAGACAGGGGTAACACCATATATTTT

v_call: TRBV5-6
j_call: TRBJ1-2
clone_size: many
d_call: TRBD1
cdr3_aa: CASSLMTGEGGYTF
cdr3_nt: TGTGCCAGCAGCTTAATGACAGGGGAAGGCGGCTACACCTTC

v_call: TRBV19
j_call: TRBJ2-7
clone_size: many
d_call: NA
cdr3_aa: CASSPDRSEQYF
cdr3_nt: TGTGCCAGTAGCCCGGACAGATCCGAGCAGTACTTC

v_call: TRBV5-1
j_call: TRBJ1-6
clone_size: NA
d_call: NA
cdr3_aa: CASSPGQDNSPLHF
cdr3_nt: TGCGCCAGCAGCCCTGGACAAGATAATTCACCCCTCCACTTC

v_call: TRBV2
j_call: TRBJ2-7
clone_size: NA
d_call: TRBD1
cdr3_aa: CASSPNRGLYEQYF
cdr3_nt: TGTGCCAGCAGCCCAAACAGGGGGCTCTACGAGCAGTACTTC

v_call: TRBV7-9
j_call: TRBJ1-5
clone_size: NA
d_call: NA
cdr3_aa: CASSLRQARQPQHF
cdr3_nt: TGTGCCAGCAGCCTTCGACAGGCCCGGCAGCCCCAGCATTTT

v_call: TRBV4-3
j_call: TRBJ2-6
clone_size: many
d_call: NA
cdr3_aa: CASSRDASGANVLTF
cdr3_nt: TGCGCCAGCAGCCGCGACGCCTCAGGGGCCAACGTCCTGACTTTC

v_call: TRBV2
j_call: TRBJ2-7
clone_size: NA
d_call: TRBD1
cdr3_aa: CASSTDRVAEQYF
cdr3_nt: TGTGCCAGCAGTACGGACAGGGTTGCCGAGCAGTACTTC

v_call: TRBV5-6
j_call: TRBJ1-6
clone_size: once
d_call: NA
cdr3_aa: CTSSSALGKDNSPLHF
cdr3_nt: TGTACCAGCAGCTCGGCTCTGGGCAAAGATAATTCACCCCTCCACTTT

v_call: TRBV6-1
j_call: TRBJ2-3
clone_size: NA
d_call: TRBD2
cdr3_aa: CVSSQSLAESTDTQYF
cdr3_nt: TGTGTCAGCAGTCAGAGCCTAGCGGAAAGCACAGATACGCAGTATTTT

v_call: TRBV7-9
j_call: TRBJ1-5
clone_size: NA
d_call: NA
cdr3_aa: CASSPTRTGTQHF
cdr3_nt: TGTGCCAGCAGCCCAACACGTACAGGGACCCAGCATTTT

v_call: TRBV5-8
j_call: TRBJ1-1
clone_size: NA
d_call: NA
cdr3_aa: CASSLSPGNTEAFF
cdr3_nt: TGTGCCAGCAGCTTGTCTCCAGGGAACACTGAGGCTTTCTTT

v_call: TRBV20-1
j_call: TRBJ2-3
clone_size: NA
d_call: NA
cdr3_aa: CSASGGGSDTQYF
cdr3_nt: TGCAGTGCGTCGGGGGGCGGGTCAGATACGCAGTATTTT

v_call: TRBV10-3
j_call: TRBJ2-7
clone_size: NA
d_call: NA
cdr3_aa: CAISERGTDEQYF
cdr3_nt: TGTGCCATCAGTGAGAGGGGGACGGACGAGCAGTACTTC

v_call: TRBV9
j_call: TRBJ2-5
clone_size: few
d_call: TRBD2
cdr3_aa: CASRCGGLAYETQYF
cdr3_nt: TGTGCCAGCAGGTGTGGAGGACTAGCTTATGAGACCCAGTACTTC

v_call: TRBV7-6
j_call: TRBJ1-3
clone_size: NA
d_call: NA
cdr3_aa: CASSLGTADWSGNTIYF
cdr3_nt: TGTGCCAGCAGCTTAGGGACAGCCGATTGGTCTGGAAACACCATATATTTT

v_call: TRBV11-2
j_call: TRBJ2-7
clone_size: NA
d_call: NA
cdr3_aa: CASSLGSRILAYEQYF
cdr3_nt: TGTGCCAGCAGCTTAGGGTCTCGGATTCTAGCCTACGAGCAGTACTTC

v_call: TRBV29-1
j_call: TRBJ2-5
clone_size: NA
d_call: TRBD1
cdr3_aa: CSVERTGGVETQYF
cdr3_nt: TGCAGCGTTGAGCGGACAGGGGGCGTGGAGACCCAGTACTTC

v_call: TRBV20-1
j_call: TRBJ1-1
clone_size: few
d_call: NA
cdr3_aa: CSARLDRNTEAFF
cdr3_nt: TGCAGTGCTAGGCTGGACAGAAACACTGAAGCTTTCTTT

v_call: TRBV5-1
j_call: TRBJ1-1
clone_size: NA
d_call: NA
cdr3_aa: CASSLDAPNTEAFF
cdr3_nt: TGCGCCAGCAGCTTAGACGCACCAAACACTGAAGCTTTCTTT